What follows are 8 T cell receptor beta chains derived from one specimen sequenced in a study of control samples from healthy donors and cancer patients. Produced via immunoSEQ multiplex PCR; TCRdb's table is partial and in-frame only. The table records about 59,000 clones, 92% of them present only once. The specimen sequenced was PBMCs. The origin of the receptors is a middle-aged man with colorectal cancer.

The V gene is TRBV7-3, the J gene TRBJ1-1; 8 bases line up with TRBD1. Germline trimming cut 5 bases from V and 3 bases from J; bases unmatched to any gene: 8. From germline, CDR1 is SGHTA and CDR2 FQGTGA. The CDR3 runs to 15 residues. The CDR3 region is CASSQRQGFDTEAFF. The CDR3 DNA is TGTGCCAGCAGCCAAAGACAGGGGTTTGACACTGAAGCTTTCTTT.

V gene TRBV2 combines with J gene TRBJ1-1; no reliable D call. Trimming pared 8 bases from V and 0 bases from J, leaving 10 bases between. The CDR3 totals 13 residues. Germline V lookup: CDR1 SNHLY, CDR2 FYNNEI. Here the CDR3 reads CASCLGMNTEAFF. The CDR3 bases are TGTGCCAGCTGTCTGGGGATGAACACTGAAGCTTTCTTT.

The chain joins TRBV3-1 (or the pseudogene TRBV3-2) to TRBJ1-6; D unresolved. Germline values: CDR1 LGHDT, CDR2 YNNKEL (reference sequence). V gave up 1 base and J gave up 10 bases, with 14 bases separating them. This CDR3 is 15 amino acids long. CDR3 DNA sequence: TGTGCCAGCAGCCAAGGTAGCGGCGTCGGCTCACCCCTCCACTTT. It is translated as CASSQGSGVGSPLHF.

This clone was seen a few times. CDR3 sequence reads: CAWAGANYGYTF. CDR3 in DNA: TGTGCCTGGGCGGGGGCAAACTATGGCTACACCTTC. The chain carries TRBV30 and TRBJ1-2; D may be TRBD1 (6 bases). The CDR3 is 12 residues long. CDR1 is GTSNPN, CDR2 SVGIG, per germline (reference sequence). V lost 5 bases and J lost 2, with 9 bases in between.

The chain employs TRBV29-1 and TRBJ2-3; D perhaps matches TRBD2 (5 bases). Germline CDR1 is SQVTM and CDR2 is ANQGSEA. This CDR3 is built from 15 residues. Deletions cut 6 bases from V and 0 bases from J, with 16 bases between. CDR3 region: CSVDIVGSSTDTQYF. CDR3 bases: TGCAGCGTCGATATAGTGGGGAGTAGCACAGATACGCAGTATTTT.

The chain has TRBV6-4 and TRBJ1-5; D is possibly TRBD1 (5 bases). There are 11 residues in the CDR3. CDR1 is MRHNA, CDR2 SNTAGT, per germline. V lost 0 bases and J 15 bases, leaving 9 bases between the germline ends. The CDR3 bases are TGTGCCAGCAGTGACTCGGCAGGGAGGCATTTT. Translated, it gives CASSDSAGRHF.

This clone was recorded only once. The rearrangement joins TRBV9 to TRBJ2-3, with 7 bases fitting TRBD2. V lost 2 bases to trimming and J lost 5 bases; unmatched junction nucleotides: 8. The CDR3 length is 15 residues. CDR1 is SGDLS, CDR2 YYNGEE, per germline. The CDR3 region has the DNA TGTGCCAGCAGCGTCAGGGACGGGGGGTTAGATACGCAGTATTTT. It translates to CASSVRDGGLDTQYF. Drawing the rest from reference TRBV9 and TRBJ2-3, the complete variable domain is DSGVTQTPKHLITATGQRVTLRCSPRSGDLSVYWYQQSLDQGLQFLIQYYNGEERAKGNILERFSAQQFPDLHSELNLSSLELGDSALYFCASSVRDGGLDTQYFGPGTRLTVL.

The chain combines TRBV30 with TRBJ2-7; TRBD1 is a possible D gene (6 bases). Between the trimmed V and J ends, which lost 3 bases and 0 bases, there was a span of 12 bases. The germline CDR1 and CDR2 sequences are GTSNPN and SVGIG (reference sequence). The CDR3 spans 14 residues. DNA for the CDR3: TGTGCCTGGAGGGCCGGGACAAGCTCCTACGAGCAGTACTTC. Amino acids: CAWRAGTSSYEQYF.